These 26 T cell receptor beta chains originate from one sample sequenced in a study of shared clonotypes between healthy human individuals. The protocol was immunoSEQ multiplex PCR, while the TCRdb copy is restricted to in-frame clones and leaves out a portion. The sample has 450,000 to 500,000 clones, approximately 80% seen once. Sequencing input: PBMCs. Receptor source: a woman in her forties in good health. Some clones in this sample may be carry-over from other donors' samples.

A word on this clone: At one end, the junction sequence differs from germline, possibly due to a read error. The chain recombines TRBV28 with TRBJ1-1; weak D call: TRBD1 (5 bases). The CDR3 is 15 residues long. Germline lookup yields CDR1 MDHEN and CDR2 SYDVKM. The CDR3 loop reads CASSHPAGGVSEAFF. CDR3 coding DNA: TGCGCCAGCAGTCACCCGGCGGGGGGTGTCTCTGAAGCTTTCTTT.

This rearrangement joins TRBV7-2 to TRBJ1-2; D is unclear. Germline CDR1 reads SGHTA; CDR2 reads FQGNSA. Deletions cut 0 bases from V and 7 bases from J, with 15 bases between. The CDR3 contains 15 residues. The CDR3 bases are TGTGCCAGCAGCTTAGCGCATGAAGCCCCTGCTGGCTACACCTTC. Translating gives CASSLAHEAPAGYTF.

The chain is built from TRBV30 and TRBJ2-7; TRBD1 matches 7 bases. The end of the DNA is better explained by TRBJ2-5, so the J call may be wrong. Per the germline V gene, CDR1 is GTSNPN and CDR2 is SVGIG (reference sequence). CDR3 length: 14 residues. CDR3 coding DNA: TGTGCCTGGAGCGAGGACAGGACCCAAGAGACCCAGTACTTC. It yields the protein CAWSEDRTQETQYF.

V and J are TRBV7-9 and TRBJ1-1; 10 bases match TRBD1. Per the germline V gene, CDR1 is SEHNR and CDR2 is FQNEAQ (reference sequence). The V segment lost 4 bases and the J segment 4 bases; nucleotides outside the gene matches: 3. There are 14 residues in the CDR3. The CDR3 sequence is CASSSGQGVTEAFF. The CDR3 DNA follows: TGTGCCAGCAGCTCAGGACAGGGGGTCACTGAAGCTTTCTTT.

This chain links TRBV7-3 with TRBJ2-5, with D hard to call. Per the germline V gene, CDR1 is SGHTA and CDR2 is FQGTGA. Deletions cut 3 bases from V and 5 bases from J, with 16 bases between. This CDR3 contains 15 residues. In nucleotides, the CDR3 is TGTGCCAGCAGCTTTAGCCTGCAGGTCAGCGAGACCCAGTACTTC. Protein: CASSFSLQVSETQYF.

This rearrangement joins TRBV28 to TRBJ1-2, with D perhaps matching TRBD1 (5 bases). Germline CDR1 and CDR2: MDHEN and SYDVKM. CDR3 length: 13 residues. Trimming shortened V by 5 bases and J by 4 bases, and 11 bases separated the two germline ends. The CDR3 DNA follows: TGTGCCAGCAGTCCGGGACGGACCTATGGCTACACCTTC. It translates to CASSPGRTYGYTF.

For this clone: Being one base from a much bigger clone, this may be a read error. The identical CDR3 is also encoded by other nucleotide sequences in the sample. The J gene is TRBJ2-7, the V gene TRBV4-2; no firm D call. The CDR3 loop spans 14 amino acids. Germline-derived CDR1 and CDR2 are LGHNA and YNFKEQ. CDR3 residues: CASSQDPHTGEQYF. The CDR3, as DNA: TGTGCCAGTAGCCAAGACCCCCACACGGGCGAGCAGTACTTC.

The chain has TRBV27 and TRBJ1-6; no definite D call. CDR1 and CDR2 from the germline V gene are MNHEY and SMNVEV (reference sequence). V lost 5 bases, J lost 8 bases, and 16 bases lay in between. The CDR3 is made up of 15 amino acids. This CDR3 is CASSPSRGSDSPLHF. For the CDR3, the DNA is TGTGCCAGCAGTCCCAGTCGGGGTTCGGATTCACCCCTCCACTTT.

V usage is TRBV2 and J usage is TRBJ2-3; D might be TRBD2 (6 bases). This CDR3 has 13 amino acids. Trimming pared 8 bases from V and 2 bases from J, leaving 11 bases between. The germline CDR1 and CDR2 sequences are SNHLY and FYNNEI. The CDR3 DNA sequence: TGTGCCAGCTCGCGGGGTCCCACAGATACGCAGTATTTT. This gives the protein CASSRGPTDTQYF.

The chain is built from TRBV30 and TRBJ1-4, with a possible D match to TRBD1 (5 bases). CDR3 length equals 14 residues. V lost 3 bases and J 3 bases, leaving 11 bases between the germline ends. Germline V gene sequence: CDR1 GTSNPN, CDR2 SVGIG (reference sequence). CDR3 region: CAWSRTGPNEKLFF. Written as DNA, the CDR3 is TGTGCCTGGAGCAGGACGGGACCTAATGAAAAACTGTTTTTT.

The chain has TRBV19 and TRBJ2-3; D might be TRBD1 (6 bases). Trimming shortened V by 6 bases and J by 6 bases, and 19 bases separated the two germline ends. CDR1 is LNHDA and CDR2 is SQIVND in the germline V gene (reference sequence). This CDR3 spans 15 amino acids. This CDR3 is CASRSQGTSPDTQYF. CDR3 in DNA: TGTGCCAGTAGATCGCAGGGGACATCCCCGGATACGCAGTATTTT.

The chain couples TRBV7-8 to TRBJ2-3, with 7 bases that match TRBD1. Trimming cost V 5 bases and J 6 bases; bases outside gene matches: 20. The CDR3 contains 18 residues. Germline-derived CDR1 and CDR2 are SGHVS and FQNEAQ. The CDR3 loop reads CASSKKGQERSFWDTQYF. CDR3 nucleotides: TGTGCCAGCAGCAAAAAAGGACAGGAAAGAAGTTTTTGGGATACGCAGTATTTT.

The V call is TRBV30, the J call TRBJ1-5; D is perhaps TRBD1 (5 bases). The CDR3 has 16 amino acids. Germline V gene sequence: CDR1 GTSNPN, CDR2 SVGIG (reference sequence). Trimming removed 3 bases at V and 3 bases at J, with 18 bases between. The CDR3 DNA is TGTGCCTGGAGCCTCGACCCGGGGGTATCCAATCAGCCCCAGCATTTT. This translates into CAWSLDPGVSNQPQHF.

This clone was detected once. This chain connects TRBV10-3 to TRBJ2-7; TRBD1 might be the D (6 bases). CDR1 is ENHRY, CDR2 SYGVKD, per germline. The CDR3 consists of 11 residues. The V and J ends lost 4 bases and 9 bases respectively, with 10 bases between them. CDR3 nucleotide sequence: TGTGCCATCAGTGCAGGGGCCGGGCAGTACTTC. Translation: CAISAGAGQYF.

Concerning this clone itself: With a far larger clone one base away, a read error is the likely cause. The rearrangement uses TRBV4-1 and TRBJ2-7; D is ambiguous. This CDR3 is 15 amino acids long. CDR1 MGHRA and CDR2 YSYEKL come from the germline V gene. CDR3 loop: CASSQAAVGGYERYF. CDR3 DNA sequence: TGCGCCAGCAGCCAAGCGGCCGTAGGCGGCTACGAGCGGTACTTC.

CDR3 nucleotides: TGTGCCAGCAGCTTGGGGACAGGTGGAAACACCATATATTTT. It translates to CASSLGTGGNTIYF. V gene TRBV5-6 combines with J gene TRBJ1-3, with TRBD1 matching 7 bases. J lost 3 bases, V lost 0 bases, and 0 bases had no gene match. CDR1 SGHDT and CDR2 YYEEEE come from the germline V gene. The CDR3 runs to 14 residues.

This clone has ten or more counts. The chain recombines TRBV9 with TRBJ2-7; D is undetermined. CDR1 is SGDLS and CDR2 is YYNGEE in the germline V gene. V gave up 0 bases and J gave up 2 bases, with 15 bases separating them. This CDR3 has 16 residues. Here the CDR3 reads CASSVGSGAGTYEQYF. Written as DNA, the CDR3 is TGTGCCAGCAGCGTAGGGTCGGGCGCTGGAACCTACGAGCAGTACTTC.

This sequence joins TRBV4-2 and TRBJ2-3; D possibly corresponds to TRBD2 (5 bases). The germline V and J ends were trimmed by 1 base and 2 bases, with 10 bases remaining between them. CDR1 LGHNA and CDR2 YNFKEQ come from the germline V gene. This CDR3 is 15 amino acids long. Written as DNA, the CDR3 is TGTGCCAGCAGCCAAGGGAACGGGAACACAGATACGCAGTATTTT. Translated, it gives CASSQGNGNTDTQYF.

This clone was seen a handful of times. A read error is possible here, since a much larger clone lies one base away. This sample includes further DNA sequences coding for the same CDR3. The chain couples TRBV18 to TRBJ1-1, with a possible D match to TRBD1 (5 bases). Germline CDR1 is KGHSH and CDR2 is LQKENI. CDR3 length: 13 residues. Trimming took off 5 bases at V and 1 base at J, with 8 bases between the two ends. The CDR3 protein is CASSGQSNTEAFF. CDR3 sequence (DNA): TGTGCCAGCTCAGGACAATCGAACACTGAAGCTTTCTTT. The full variable domain, with the rest looked up from reference TRBV18 and TRBJ1-1, is NAGVMQNPRHLVRRRGQEARLRCSPMKGHSHVYWYRQLPEEGLKFMVYLQKENIIDESGMPKERFSAEFPKEGPSILRIQQVVRGDSAAYFCASSGQSNTEAFFGQGTRLTVV.

The V call is TRBV19, the J call TRBJ2-2; 13 bases agree with TRBD2. The CDR3 is 17 amino acids. Germline values: CDR1 LNHDA, CDR2 SQIVND (reference sequence). J gave up 4 bases and V 5 bases, and 7 bases lay outside the gene matches. The CDR3 bases are TGTGCCAGTAGTTCAACCGGGACTAGCGGGGCCACCGGGGAGCTGTTTTTT. Encoded protein: CASSSTGTSGATGELFF.

This sequence joins TRBV25-1 and TRBJ1-1, with TRBD1 as a possible D gene (6 bases). V was pared by 2 bases and J by 1 base, with 11 bases between. Germline CDR1 reads MGHDK; CDR2 reads SYGVNS. The CDR3 is 15 residues long. CDR3 amino acids: CASSELGQQNTEAFF. CDR3 in DNA: TGTGCCAGCAGTGAACTTGGACAGCAGAACACTGAAGCTTTCTTT.

This clone is a singleton in its sample. This may stem from a read error, because a much larger clone lies one nucleotide away. The rearrangement uses TRBV5-6 and TRBJ1-5; 11 positions match TRBD1. Germline V CDR1 and CDR2: SGHDT, YYEEEE. V gave up 0 bases and J gave up 6 bases; unmatched junction bases: 2. This CDR3 is 15 amino acids long. CDR3 DNA sequence: TGTGCCAGCAGCTTGGGGACAGGGGGCAGTCAGCCCCAGCATTTT. Amino acid sequence: CASSLGTGGSQPQHF.

This clone was recorded many times. The CDR3 coding sequence is TGTGCCAGCAGCTTCGAGGTAGATAAAATGAACACTGAAGCTTTCTTT. As protein: CASSFEVDKMNTEAFF. This chain joins TRBV5-4 and TRBJ1-1, with no clear D. Looked up from germline, CDR1 is SGHNT and CDR2 is YYREEE (reference sequence). V was cut by 2 bases and J by 0 bases, with 14 bases left in between. The CDR3 consists of 16 residues.

The chain joins TRBV29-1 to TRBJ2-1; 7 nucleotides match TRBD1. Germline assignment: CDR1 SQVTM and CDR2 ANQGSEA. V dropped 6 bases and J dropped 4; count of bases not matched to a gene: 6. The CDR3 loop spans 13 amino acids. Written as DNA, the CDR3 is TGCAGCGTAGGGACAGACCATTACAATGAGCAGTTCTTC. Residues: CSVGTDHYNEQFF.

The chain has TRBV5-1 and TRBJ2-2; TRBD2 agrees at 13 bases. Per germline, CDR1 SGHRS and CDR2 YFSETQ. The V and J ends lost 4 bases and 8 bases, in that order; junction bases with no gene match: 17. CDR3 size: 19 residues. The CDR3 sequence is CASSPEAGGLAGELGELFF. As DNA, the CDR3 is TGCGCCAGCAGCCCTGAAGCCGGAGGACTAGCGGGAGAGTTGGGGGAGCTGTTTTTT.

The chain couples TRBV28 to TRBJ2-1; perhaps TRBD1 as D (5 bases). CDR3 length: 14 amino acids. The V and J ends lost 7 bases and 8 bases respectively, with 18 bases between them. Germline V lookup: CDR1 MDHEN, CDR2 SYDVKM. Here the CDR3 DNA reads TGTGCCAGCATCAGTCAGGGTAGGCACGATGAGCAGTTCTTC. Residues: CASISQGRHDEQFF.